Listed below are T cell receptor beta chains from one sample, sequenced in a study of blood T cell repertoires in COVID-19. Sequencing was performed with immunoSEQ multiplex PCR; in TCRdb, only in-frame clones are kept and a portion is missing. Among under 250,000 clones, approximately 80% were seen once, and the ten largest hold around 13%. Input material: peripheral blood. These receptors were obtained from a human donor in a cohort sampled during active COVID-19. Both conserved end residues are part of each CDR3. D genes are given only for firm matches. Some rows have no size entry. The others give once, few or many, or a class for an expanded clone.

cdr3_aa cdr3_nt v_call d_call j_call clone_size
CASSLLAGSTDTQYF TGTGCCAGCAGTCTACTAGCGGGTAGCACAGATACGCAGTATTTT TRBV28 TRBD2 TRBJ2-3 -
CASSTQTGYDTQYF TGTGCCAGCAGCACCCAGACAGGGTACGATACGCAGTATTTT TRBV11-3 TRBD1 TRBJ2-3 -
CAISERLWDRSLGANVLTF TGTGCCATCAGTGAAAGGCTTTGGGACAGGTCTCTCGGGGCCAACGTCCTGACTTTC TRBV10-3 TRBD1 TRBJ2-6 -
CAITRDRGSYEQYF TGTGCCATCACCCGGGACAGGGGATCGTACGAGCAGTACTTC TRBV10-3 TRBD1 TRBJ2-7 -
CASSRGLAGGNEQFF TGTGCCAGCAGCCGGGGACTAGCGGGGGGCAATGAGCAGTTCTTC TRBV5-8 TRBD2 TRBJ2-1 -
CASSPIGIAGGPNGELFF TGTGCCAGCAGCCCCATTGGGATAGCGGGGGGGCCTAACGGGGAGCTGTTTTTT TRBV7-3 TRBD2 TRBJ2-2 once
CASSVGGSGFHYEQYF TGTGCCAGCAGCGTAGGAGGAAGCGGGTTTCACTACGAGCAGTACTTC TRBV9 - TRBJ2-7 -
CASSTSGSYEQYF TGTGCCAGCAGTACTAGCGGGAGCTACGAGCAGTACTTC TRBV6-6 TRBD2 TRBJ2-7 -
CASSRWGGYYGYTF TGTGCCAGCAGTCGTTGGGGGGGTTACTATGGCTACACCTTC TRBV28 - TRBJ1-2 -
CASSLLAGGPNEQFF TGTGCCAGCAGTTTATTAGCGGGGGGGCCCAATGAGCAGTTCTTC TRBV28 TRBD2 TRBJ2-1 -
CASSQEVPVGRNMNTEAFF TGCGCCAGCAGCCAAGAAGTCCCCGTGGGCAGGAACATGAACACTGAAGCTTTCTTT TRBV4-3 - TRBJ1-1 few
CASSIAGTVGTYEQYF TGTGCCAGTAGTATAGCCGGGACAGTAGGCACCTACGAGCAGTACTTC TRBV19 TRBD1 TRBJ2-7 -
CASNSGGAPDTQYF TGTGCCAGCAATAGCGGGGGGGCCCCAGATACGCAGTATTTT TRBV28 TRBD2 TRBJ2-3 -
CASSPHGGTGELNSNQPQHF TGTGCCAGCAGTCCCCACGGCGGGACAGGGGAATTGAATAGCAATCAGCCCCAGCATTTT TRBV6-6 TRBD1 TRBJ1-5 -
CASSYWGATYEQYF TGTGCCAGCAGTTACTGGGGAGCCACCTACGAGCAGTACTTC TRBV6-5 - TRBJ2-7 -
CASRGSFNDEQFF TGTGCCAGCCGGGGTTCCTTTAATGATGAGCAGTTCTTC TRBV7-9 - TRBJ2-1 -
CASSLRLDQETQYF TGTGCCAGCAGCTTACGACTAGACCAAGAGACCCAGTACTTC TRBV7-8 - TRBJ2-5 -
CASSLFFRNTGELFF TGTGCCAGCAGCTTATTCTTCCGGAACACCGGGGAGCTGTTTTTT TRBV7-3 - TRBJ2-2 few
CASSRQTGSYEQYF TGCGCCAGCAGCCGCCAAACCGGGTCCTACGAGCAGTACTTC TRBV4-1 - TRBJ2-7 few
CASSSLQGALDIQYF TGTGCCAGCAGCTCCCTACAGGGGGCTTTGGACATTCAGTACTTC TRBV7-2 TRBD1 TRBJ2-4 -
CATQPRGQGYGYTF TGTGCCACCCAACCCCGGGGACAGGGTTATGGCTACACCTTC TRBV18 TRBD1 TRBJ1-2 once
CASSQDSSGNEQYF TGTGCCAGCAGCCAAGATTCCAGCGGGAACGAGCAGTACTTC TRBV3-1/TRBV3-2 TRBD2 TRBJ2-7 -
CASGLAGNHEQYF TGTGCTAGTGGTTTGGCGGGGAACCACGAGCAGTACTTC TRBV12-5 - TRBJ2-7 few
CASSIFLGLAGETGELFF TGTGCCAGCAGCATTTTTTTGGGACTAGCGGGAGAGACCGGGGAGCTGTTTTTT TRBV7-8 TRBD2 TRBJ2-2 -
CASSIDGHTRPGANVLTF TGTGCCAGTAGTATAGATGGACATACGCGCCCTGGGGCCAACGTCCTGACTTTC TRBV19 - TRBJ2-6 -
CAISPMRTSGGTDTQYF TGTGCCATCAGTCCCATGCGGACTAGCGGGGGCACAGATACGCAGTATTTT TRBV10-3 TRBD2 TRBJ2-3 -
CASSSAGQGEKLFF TGTGCCAGCAGTTCCGCAGGACAGGGGGAAAAACTGTTTTTT TRBV28 TRBD1 TRBJ1-4 -
CASSDEGAFTDTQYF TGTGCCAGCAGTGACGAGGGGGCCTTCACAGATACGCAGTATTTT TRBV6-1 TRBD1 TRBJ2-3 -
CASSQDQGGAQASLHF TGTGCCAGCAGCCAAGATCAAGGGGGGGCACAGGCGTCCCTCCACTTT TRBV3-1/TRBV3-2 - TRBJ1-6 -
CASSQDFSSGGWDEQFF TGTGCCAGCAGCCAAGACTTCTCTAGCGGTGGGTGGGATGAGCAGTTCTTC TRBV3-1/TRBV3-2 TRBD2 TRBJ2-1 -
CASSLDRTDTQYF TGTGCCAGCAGTTTAGACAGGACAGATACGCAGTATTTT TRBV12-3/TRBV12-4 - TRBJ2-3 -
CAWSVSRDEQYF TGTGCCTGGAGTGTAAGCAGGGACGAGCAGTACTTC TRBV30 - TRBJ2-7 -
CASTSGSTDTQYF TGTGCCAGCACTAGCGGGAGCACAGATACGCAGTATTTT TRBV2 TRBD2 TRBJ2-3 few
CASSEQNEKLFF TGTGCCAGCAGTGAACAGAATGAAAAACTGTTTTTT TRBV6-1 - TRBJ1-4 few
CASRFDRGNSPLHF TGTGCCAGCAGGTTCGACAGGGGTAACTCACCCCTCCACTTT TRBV28 TRBD1 TRBJ1-6 once
CASSQGRGTEAFF TGTGCCAGCAGCCAAGGCAGGGGGACTGAAGCTTTCTTT TRBV3-1/TRBV3-2 TRBD1 TRBJ1-1 -
CASSLGGLARETQYF TGTGCCAGCAGCTTAGGAGGACTAGCTAGGGAGACCCAGTACTTC TRBV7-9 TRBD2 TRBJ2-5 -
CASSNSDTQYF TGTGCCAGCAGCAACTCAGATACGCAGTATTTT TRBV6-5 - TRBJ2-3 -
CASSPGTTLLYEQYF TGTGCCAGCAGCCCCGGGACTACCCTTTTGTACGAGCAGTACTTC TRBV7-9 TRBD2 TRBJ2-7 -
CASSLVDSNTGELFF TGCGCCAGCAGCTTGGTCGACTCGAACACCGGGGAGCTGTTTTTT TRBV5-1 - TRBJ2-2 -